Following are 24 T cell receptor beta chains from one sample sequenced in a study of blood T cells in healthy people across ages. Next came a second PCR, run for about 7 to 11 cycles, which used a sample-barcoded 5' primer along with a J-beta primer mix. Each CDR3 protein gets one entry after TCRdb re-called the 5' RACE reads with MiXCR. Of 600,000 or so distinct CDR3 sequences listed, about 30% were seen once; the top ten hold about 15%. The source material was blood. The receptors originated from a woman at least 80 years old in good health.

This clonotype was seen many times. CDR3 loop: CAIRFGSGANVLTF. CDR3 DNA sequence: TGTGCCATCAGGTTTGGCTCTGGGGCCAACGTCCTGACTTTC. This chain connects TRBV10-3 to TRBJ2-6; D not certain. V lost 6 bases and J lost 0, with 6 bases in between. The V gene's germline CDR1 is ENHRY and CDR2 SYGVKD. The CDR3 spans 14 residues.

This clonotype was detected only a few times. The chain uses TRBV2 and TRBJ2-7; D may correspond to TRBD1 or TRBD2 (5 bases each). V dropped 2 bases and J dropped 2 bases, with 13 bases sitting between them. There are 15 residues in the CDR3. Germline lookup yields CDR1 SNHLY and CDR2 FYNNEI. CDR3 bases: TGTGCCAGCAGTGAAACGGGACGGAGTCCCTACGAGCAGTACTTC. Residues: CASSETGRSPYEQYF.

About this clonotype itself: Since a much larger clone is just one base distant, this may be a read error. CDR3 nucleotides: TGTGCCAGCATTGCCACTAGCGGGGGATGTACGGAGCAGTTCTTC. It is translated as CASIATSGGCTEQFF. The chain links TRBV12-3 or TRBV12-4 to TRBJ2-1; 11 positions match TRBD2. V shed 7 bases and J 10 bases; nucleotides not matched to a gene: 12. This CDR3 region has 15 residues.

Concerning this clonotype: One base away lies a much larger clone, so this may be a sequencing read error. The chain combines TRBV3-1 with TRBJ1-2; D remains unclear. CDR1 is LGHDT and CDR2 is YNNKEL in the germline V gene (reference sequence). This CDR3 region has 14 residues. The CDR3 sequence is CANSPSMEIYGYTF. The CDR3 nucleotides read TGTGCCAACAGCCCCTCGATGGAGATCTATGGCTACACCTTC.

This clonotype was counted a few times. The rearrangement uses TRBV6-5 and TRBJ1-5; D unclear. Deletions cut 6 bases from V and 11 bases from J, with 17 bases between. The length of the CDR3 is 13 residues. Germline assignment: CDR1 MNHEY and CDR2 SVGAGI. CDR3 loop: CASSPITPKAQHF. The DNA for the CDR3 is TGTGCCAGCAGCCCTATAACCCCGAAGGCCCAGCATTTT.

About this clonotype: One base away lies a much larger clone, so this may be a sequencing read error. The chain has TRBV30 and TRBJ2-7, with a tentative D call TRBD2 (6 bases). The germline V gene has CDR1 GTSNPN and CDR2 SVGIG (reference sequence). V was cut by 2 bases and J by 3 bases, with 26 bases left in between. There are 18 residues in the CDR3. This chain's CDR3 is CAWSQRLARRKGNYEQYF. Written as DNA, the CDR3 is TGTGCCTGGAGTCAGCGGCTAGCGAGACGGAAGGGGAACTACGAGCAGTACTTC.

Points on this clonotype: Just one base apart from a much larger clone, this may be a read error. V usage is TRBV6-2 or TRBV6-3 and J usage is TRBJ1-6; TRBD1 matches at 9 bases. The CDR3 has 14 residues. Trimming took 0 bases from V and 10 from J; bases not matched to a gene: 1. The germline gives CDR1 MNHEY, CDR2 SVGEGT. CDR3 amino acids: CASSYSTGGSPLHF. As DNA, the CDR3 is TGTGCCAGCAGTTACTCGACAGGGGGATCACCCCTCCACTTT.

This clonotype was seen at least ten times. The chain recombines TRBV7-2 with TRBJ2-7; 12 bases map to TRBD2. CDR3 size: 16 residues. V was clipped by 2 bases and J by 3 bases; unmatched bases: 5. Germline CDR1 SGHTA, CDR2 FQGNSA. CDR3 residues: CASSLLAGGPVYEQYF. DNA for the CDR3: TGTGCCAGCAGCTTACTAGCGGGGGGGCCAGTCTACGAGCAGTACTTC.

This clonotype was recorded many times. This sequence joins TRBV3-1 and TRBJ2-5, with 8 bases fitting TRBD1. V lost 3 bases to trimming and J lost 5 bases; unmatched junction nucleotides: 5. CDR3 length: 14 amino acids. Germline V gene data show CDR1 as LGHDT and CDR2 as YNNKEL (reference sequence). In DNA, the CDR3 is TGTGCCAGCAGCCACGGACAGGGCAGGGAGACCCAGTACTTC. This codes for CASSHGQGRETQYF.

This clonotype was found a few times. A much more abundant neighbour one base away suggests this may be a read error. The chain is built from TRBV15 and TRBJ2-7, with D perhaps TRBD1 or TRBD2 (5 bases each). The V gene lost 5 bases and the J gene lost 0 bases, with 11 bases spanning the gap. This CDR3 has 14 residues. From germline, CDR1 is LNHNV and CDR2 YYDKDF (reference sequence). The CDR3: CATSRRDGSYEQYF. CDR3 DNA: TGTGCCACCAGCCGTCGGGACGGCTCCTACGAGCAGTACTTC. Looking up the rest from reference TRBV15 and TRBJ2-7 gives the full variable domain: DAMVIQNPRYQVTQFGKPVTLSCSQTLNHNVMYWYQQKSSQAPKLLFHYYDKDFNNEADTPDNFQSRRPNTSFCFLDIRSPGLGDTAMYLCATSRRDGSYEQYFGPGTRLTVT.

This clonotype has more than one count but fewer than ten. The genes are TRBV6-6 and TRBJ1-5; 7 nucleotides align to TRBD1. The CDR3 covers 14 residues. Germline CDR1 is MNHNY and CDR2 is SVGAGI (reference sequence). J was trimmed by 7 bases and V by 6 bases; bases with no gene match: 9. The CDR3: CASRAIRGEQPQHF. For the CDR3, the DNA is TGTGCCAGCAGGGCCATCAGGGGGGAACAGCCCCAGCATTTT.

The chain combines TRBV6-6 with TRBJ1-2; D remains unclear. There are 10 residues in the CDR3. The V and J ends lost 5 bases and 8 bases respectively, with 6 bases between them. CDR1 is MNHNY, CDR2 SVGAGI, per germline (reference sequence). The CDR3 loop is CASSRRGYTF. The CDR3 region has the DNA TGTGCCAGCAGTCGTAGGGGCTACACCTTC.

The sample holds many counts of this clonotype. V gene TRBV5-1 combines with J gene TRBJ2-3; maybe TRBD2 (6 bases). Germline V gene data show CDR1 as SGHRS and CDR2 as YFSETQ. Trimming left V 0 bases short and J 0 bases short, with 11 bases between. The CDR3 is 16 residues long. CDR3 protein: CASSLGDSGSTDTQYF. CDR3 DNA: TGCGCCAGCAGCTTGGGCGATAGCGGTAGCACAGATACGCAGTATTTT.

This clonotype has just a few counts. The V gene is TRBV10-3, the J gene TRBJ1-1, with D hard to call. The CDR3 has 12 amino acids. Trimming left V 3 bases short and J 5 bases short, with 7 bases between. Germline-derived CDR1 and CDR2 are ENHRY and SYGVKD. The CDR3 sequence is CAISEFGTEAFF. The CDR3 bases are TGTGCCATCAGTGAATTCGGGACTGAAGCTTTCTTT.

Details on this clonotype: A much larger clone lies one base from this, so it may be a read error. This chain connects TRBV18 to TRBJ2-7; possibly TRBD1 for D (6 bases). Per the germline V gene, CDR1 is KGHSH and CDR2 is LQKENI. This CDR3 is built from 18 residues. The germline V and J ends were trimmed by 2 bases and 7 bases, with 27 bases remaining between them. The CDR3 reads CASSPFRSRQVDDNEQYF. Written as DNA, the CDR3 is TGTGCCAGCTCACCATTCCGTTCCAGACAGGTAGACGACAATGAGCAGTACTTC.

This clonotype has ten or more counts. The CDR3 region is CASIPHAESGNNEQFF. DNA for the CDR3: TGTGCCAGCATACCCCATGCGGAGTCGGGCAACAATGAGCAGTTCTTC. The genes are TRBV28 and TRBJ2-1, with D unclear. This CDR3 is built from 16 residues. Trimming left V 7 bases short and J 5 bases short, with 21 bases between. CDR1 and CDR2 (germline): MDHEN, SYDVKM.

This sequence joins TRBV6-5 and TRBJ1-3; weak D call: TRBD1 (6 bases). V lost 4 bases and J 4 bases, leaving 14 bases between the germline ends. The CDR3 spans 15 residues. CDR1 is MNHEY and CDR2 is SVGAGI in the germline V gene. The CDR3 DNA reads TGTGCCAGCAGTTCCGTAACAGGGTTCGGAAACACCATATATTTT. It translates to CASSSVTGFGNTIYF.

This clonotype was observed at least ten times. The CDR3 DNA follows: TGTGCCAGCCGACAGGGGTCTAATTCACCCCTCCACTTT. Amino acid sequence: CASRQGSNSPLHF. The rearrangement uses TRBV12-3 or TRBV12-4 and TRBJ1-6; 8 bases line up with TRBD1. CDR3 size: 13 residues. The J segment lost 6 bases and the V segment lost 8 bases, leaving 3 bases of the junction unmatched.

This clonotype was recorded many times. J is TRBJ2-2 and V is TRBV5-1; tentative D call: TRBD2 (5 bases). The CDR3 is made up of 14 amino acids. V was trimmed by 4 bases and J by 8 bases, leaving 15 bases between them. Looked up from germline, CDR1 is SGHRS and CDR2 is YFSETQ. CDR3 sequence (DNA): TGCGCCAGCAGCCTGGACGGAGGATCTGGGGAGCTGTTTTTT. It encodes CASSLDGGSGELFF.

This clonotype was detected many times. The J gene is TRBJ1-1, the V gene TRBV11-3; no reliable D call. The CDR3 has 13 amino acids. The V end lost 0 bases, the J end lost 4 bases, and 6 bases lay between the germline ends. The germline V gene encodes CDR1 SGHNT and CDR2 YENEEA. CDR3 residues: CASSLDLATEAFF. DNA for the CDR3: TGTGCCAGCAGCTTAGATCTGGCCACTGAAGCTTTCTTT.

Many counts were recorded for this clonotype. This chain joins TRBV7-9 and TRBJ2-7; D tentatively reads TRBD1 or TRBD2 (5 bases each). The V end lost 1 base, the J end lost 7 bases, and 14 bases lay between the germline ends. Germline V gene lookup returns CDR1 SEHNR and CDR2 FQNEAQ (reference sequence). The CDR3 extends over 14 amino acids. The CDR3 sequence is CASSLDRGSREQYF. For the CDR3, the DNA is TGTGCCAGCAGCTTAGATCGGGGCTCGCGGGAGCAGTACTTC.

In nucleotides, the CDR3 is TGCAGCGTTGGACTTCCGACAGCCAGGGAAGGCTACACCTTC. Its translation: CSVGLPTAREGYTF. The chain carries TRBV29-1 and TRBJ1-2; D might be TRBD1 (5 bases). V was cut by 4 bases and J by 8 bases, with 20 bases left in between. The CDR3 consists of 14 residues. Germline-derived CDR1 and CDR2 are SQVTM and ANQGSEA.

In regard to this clonotype: Because the CDR3 is missing its conserved closing phenylalanine or tryptophan, this is likely a read error. No DNA is shown, since the ends of the CDR3 on it are uncertain; the CDR3 is the one TCRdb lists. The chain joins TRBV5-5 to TRBJ2-5. The CDR3 is 14 residues long, ends included. Germline V gene lookup returns CDR1 SGHKS and CDR2 YYEKEE (reference sequence). The CDR3 is CASSHTTVQETQHI.

This clonotype was found a few times. The CDR3 sequence is CASRPTGGRSYEQYF. In DNA form, the CDR3 reads TGTGCCAGCAGACCCACAGGGGGAAGATCCTACGAGCAGTACTTC. This sequence joins TRBV12-3 or TRBV12-4 and TRBJ2-7, with 8 bases matching TRBD1. This CDR3 is built from 15 residues. With V trimmed by 6 bases and J by 1 base, 8 bases remained unmatched.